This T cell receptor (beta chain) was documented in a study of cytomegalovirus exposure and HLA in healthy donors. Study findings and constraints: TCR beta sequences reportedly predicted the HLA-A and HLA-B alleles of most subjects accurately.

Germline CDR1 reads SQVTM; CDR2 reads ANQGSEA. This CDR3 comprises 13 residues. The V gene lost 3 bases and the J gene lost 2 bases, with 10 bases spanning the gap. As for this clone: Its antigen is not identified.

Vbeta (60) and Jbeta (13) primers were used in the PCR. Sequenced by immunoSEQ multiplex PCR; TCRdb stores in-frame clones only, minus some. The profile shows over 150,000 clones, 75% to 90% of them singletons. The V and J genes are TRBV29-1 and TRBJ2-5; TRBD2 is a possible D gene (6 bases). The clonotype was recovered from a woman aged 18-35 years in good health and CMV-seronegative. Sequenced material: PBMCs. The CDR3 protein is CSVDIAGQETQYF. Here the CDR3 DNA reads TGCAGCGTTGACATCGCGGGACAAGAGACCCAGTACTTC.